A single sample is the source of the 18 T cell receptor beta chains below, sequenced in a study of blood T cell repertoires in COVID-19. TCRdb's table, derived via immunoSEQ multiplex PCR, lists solely in-frame clones and lacks some. Of over 200,000 clones listed, approximately 90% are singletons. Sequenced: peripheral blood. These receptors came from a man aged 50 to 59 with COVID-19, enrolled during active disease.

This clone was observed a single time. The chain links TRBV19 to TRBJ2-3, with a weak D call TRBD2 (6 bases). Germline CDR1 is LNHDA and CDR2 is SQIVND (reference sequence). V lost 5 bases to trimming and J lost 5 bases, with 11 bases between them. CDR3 size: 13 residues. Written as DNA, the CDR3 is TGTGCCAGTAGTGACCGGGAGTTAGATACGCAGTATTTT. It specifies CASSDRELDTQYF.

The chain combines TRBV25-1 with TRBJ1-2, with D tentatively TRBD1 (5 bases). V dropped 4 bases and J dropped 4 bases, with 13 bases sitting between them. Germline CDR1 and CDR2: MGHDK and SYGVNS. The CDR3 has 14 amino acids. Here the CDR3 reads CASSGGGRAYGYTF. DNA for the CDR3: TGTGCCAGCAGTGGGGGGGGACGGGCCTATGGCTACACCTTC.

V usage is TRBV11-2 and J usage is TRBJ2-5; 8 nucleotides match TRBD1. From germline, CDR1 is SGHAT and CDR2 FQNNGV. After removal of 1 base from V and 5 bases from J, the junction contained 15 bases not matched to a gene. The CDR3 consists of 18 residues. The CDR3 loop reads CASSLVAPWTGRGETQYF. CDR3 coding DNA: TGTGCCAGCAGCTTAGTGGCCCCCTGGACAGGGCGCGGCGAGACCCAGTACTTC.

V gene TRBV7-2 combines with J gene TRBJ1-1; D is unclear. This CDR3 has 16 amino acids. The V gene's germline CDR1 is SGHTA and CDR2 FQGNSA. V lost 0 bases to trimming and J lost 0 bases, with 11 bases between them. The CDR3 nucleotides read TGTGCCAGCAGCTTAGCGCTGATAGAGTTGAACACTGAAGCTTTCTTT. Its translation: CASSLALIELNTEAFF.

V is TRBV7-9 and J is TRBJ2-7; D is perhaps TRBD1 (6 bases). The ends were cut back, 3 bases at V and 3 bases at J, with 18 bases in the middle. CDR3 size: 16 residues. CDR1 is SEHNR, CDR2 FQNEAQ, per germline (reference sequence). The CDR3 here is CASSFFATGGLYEQYF. CDR3 DNA sequence: TGTGCCAGCAGCTTTTTTGCGACAGGAGGCCTCTACGAGCAGTACTTC. Variable domain in full (rest from reference TRBV7-9 and TRBJ2-7): DTGVSQNPRHKITKRGQNVTFRCDPISEHNRLYWYRQTLGQGPEFLTYFQNEAQLEKSRLLSDRFSAERPKGSFSTLEIQRTEQGDSAMYLCASSFFATGGLYEQYFGPGTRLTVT.

The chain is built from TRBV3-1 (or the pseudogene TRBV3-2) and TRBJ2-1; a possible D gene is TRBD2 (5 bases). V was trimmed by 2 bases and J by 1 base, leaving 9 bases between them. From germline, CDR1 is LGHDT and CDR2 YNNKEL (reference sequence). The CDR3 extends over 15 amino acids. The CDR3 is CASSQISGSYNEQFF. The DNA for the CDR3 is TGTGCCAGCAGCCAAATCAGCGGTTCCTACAATGAGCAGTTCTTC.

This clone showed up just a few times. The rearrangement links TRBV6-1 to TRBJ1-4; D remains unclear. Germline V gives CDR1 MNHNS, CDR2 SASEGT. V dropped 0 bases and J dropped 0 bases, with 8 bases sitting between them. The CDR3 sequence is 16 residues long. The CDR3 bases are TGTGCCAGCAGTGAAGCGTTGTCAACAACTAATGAAAAACTGTTTTTT. Amino acids: CASSEALSTTNEKLFF.

This clone was found once. The gene calls are TRBV4-1 and TRBJ2-7, with 9 bases that match TRBD1. There are 15 residues in the CDR3. The junction had 5 bases not matched to a gene; V was cut back by 3 bases and J by 2 bases. Germline V CDR1 and CDR2: MGHRA, YSYEKL. The CDR3 sequence is CASSHRTGETYEQYF. In nucleotides, the CDR3 is TGCGCCAGCAGCCACCGGACAGGGGAAACCTACGAGCAGTACTTC.

CDR3 DNA: TGTGCCAGCAGCTTACAGGGATCGGTCTACGAGCAGTACTTC. Translating gives CASSLQGSVYEQYF. The V gene is TRBV13, the J gene TRBJ2-7, with a tentative D call TRBD1 (5 bases). V was pared by 2 bases and J by 3 bases, with 11 bases between. Looked up from germline, CDR1 is PRHDT and CDR2 is FYEKMQ (reference sequence). The CDR3 is 14 amino acids.

The gene calls are TRBV2 and TRBJ2-7; maybe TRBD1 (5 bases). Germline CDR1 and CDR2: SNHLY and FYNNEI. The CDR3 spans 13 residues. The germline V and J ends were trimmed by 7 bases and 2 bases, with 12 bases remaining between them. The CDR3 spells CASMQGATYEQYF. CDR3 coding DNA: TGTGCCAGCATGCAGGGTGCTACCTACGAGCAGTACTTC.

V and J are TRBV7-3 and TRBJ1-1, with 9 bases matching TRBD1. The trim removed 5 bases at V and 5 bases at J, leaving 18 bases unmatched. Germline V CDR1 and CDR2: SGHTA, FQGTGA. CDR3 length equals 18 residues. The chain's CDR3 is CASSPDPWDRVIGTEAFF. In DNA, the CDR3 is TGTGCCAGCAGCCCCGACCCCTGGGACAGGGTGATTGGGACTGAAGCTTTCTTT.

The V gene is TRBV18, the J gene TRBJ1-5; weak D call: TRBD1 (6 bases). In germline, CDR1 is KGHSH, CDR2 LQKENI. Trimming cost V 5 bases and J 2 bases, with 10 bases left between them. There are 14 residues in the CDR3. The CDR3 DNA reads TGTGCCAGCTCATCCCGACAGGGCAATCAGCCCCAGCATTTT. Residues: CASSSRQGNQPQHF.

The chain has TRBV2 and TRBJ1-3; 7 bases map to TRBD1. Germline values: CDR1 SNHLY, CDR2 FYNNEI. Unmatched junction bases numbered 4, after V lost 4 bases and J lost 1 base. The CDR3 spans 15 residues. CDR3 sequence: CASSATGLSGNTIYF. As DNA, the CDR3 is TGTGCCAGCAGTGCGACAGGGTTGTCTGGAAACACCATATATTTT. Complete variable domain (other parts from reference TRBV2 and TRBJ1-3): EPEVTQTPSHQVTQMGQEVILRCVPISNHLYFYWYRQILGQKVEFLVSFYNNEISEKSEIFDDQFSVERPDGSNFTLKIRSTKLEDSAMYFCASSATGLSGNTIYFGEGSWLTVV.

The chain has TRBV18 and TRBJ1-6, with 7 bases identical to TRBD1. There are 15 residues in the CDR3. From germline, CDR1 is KGHSH and CDR2 LQKENI. J gave up 7 bases and V 3 bases, and 6 bases lay outside the gene matches. The CDR3 bases are TGTGCCAGCTCACCTGGGACAGCTCCCAATTCACCCCTCCACTTT. Protein product: CASSPGTAPNSPLHF.

The V gene is TRBV4-1, the J gene TRBJ2-7; weak D call: TRBD2 (5 bases). The germline V gene encodes CDR1 MGHRA and CDR2 YSYEKL. Between the trimmed V and J ends, which lost 1 base and 4 bases, there was a span of 17 bases. The length of the CDR3 is 16 residues. The CDR3, as DNA: TGCGCCAGCAGCCAAGCCCCAGAGGACTCCTTATACGAGCAGTACTTC. Its translation is CASSQAPEDSLYEQYF.

The rearrangement uses TRBV5-1 and TRBJ2-7, with 7 nucleotides matching TRBD1. After removal of 5 bases from V and 3 bases from J, the junction contained 5 bases not matched to a gene. The CDR3 consists of 13 residues. Germline V gene lookup returns CDR1 SGHRS and CDR2 YFSETQ. The CDR3 nucleotides are TGCGCCAGCAGTCGGGACAGAAACTACGAGCAGTACTTC. Protein product: CASSRDRNYEQYF.

This clone was recorded only once. The genes are TRBV7-9 and TRBJ2-7, with 10 bases matching TRBD2. The length of the CDR3 is 15 residues. V gave up 6 bases and J gave up 2 bases; unmatched junction bases: 7. CDR1 and CDR2 (germline): SEHNR, FQNEAQ (reference sequence). CDR3 region: CASSPTSGDAYEQYF. In DNA, the CDR3 is TGTGCCAGCAGTCCAACTAGCGGGGACGCCTACGAGCAGTACTTC.

CDR3 nucleotides: TGTGCCGGGACAGGGCTTGCGAACACTGAAGCTTTCTTT. This codes for CAGTGLANTEAFF. The rearrangement links TRBV6-5 to TRBJ1-1; 9 nucleotides agree with TRBD1. The germline gives CDR1 MNHEY, CDR2 SVGAGI. V lost 11 bases, J lost 1 base, and 5 bases stayed unmatched. This CDR3 spans 13 amino acids.